The 7 T cell receptor beta chains presented below share a single source sample, sequenced in a study of PD-L1 blockade in urothelial cancer. Here immunoSEQ multiplex PCR was the method, and the copy in TCRdb shows in-frame clones only, minus some. The sample shows approximately 110,000 clones, 85% to 95% of them seen only once. Described time point: peripheral blood 6 weeks after treatment start. Sequenced material: PBMCs, taken around atezolizumab (anti-PD-L1) treatment. Receptors were obtained from a man aged 55 to 70 with urothelial cancer.

CDR3 DNA sequence: TGTGCCAGCAGCCAATTCGGGACTAGTGAGTATTTT. Protein: CASSQFGTSEYF. The genes are TRBV14 and TRBJ2-3, with 8 bases aligning to TRBD2. With V trimmed by 2 bases and J by 13 bases, 5 bases remained unmatched. CDR1 and CDR2 (germline): SGHDN, FVKESK. CDR3 length equals 12 residues.

This clone came up a few times. V usage is TRBV6-5 and J usage is TRBJ1-2; no definite D call. Trimming stripped 4 bases from V and 5 bases from J, with 17 bases between. The CDR3 runs 15 residues. CDR1 MNHEY and CDR2 SVGAGI come from the germline V gene. The CDR3 here is CASSSMSGDWYGYTF. The CDR3 DNA sequence: TGTGCCAGCAGTTCAATGTCAGGCGATTGGTATGGCTACACCTTC.

The chain combines TRBV9 with TRBJ2-3; the match to TRBD2 covers 11 bases. CDR1 is SGDLS, CDR2 YYNGEE, per germline. This CDR3 is built from 16 residues. V lost 3 bases, J lost 0 bases, and 3 bases stayed unmatched. As DNA, the CDR3 is TGTGCCAGCAGCGCTAGCGGGAGGTCGAGCACAGATACGCAGTATTTT. Residues: CASSASGRSSTDTQYF.

V usage is TRBV5-8 and J usage is TRBJ2-3, with TRBD1 matching over 7 bases. The length of the CDR3 is 15 residues. With V trimmed by 4 bases and J by 1 base, 6 bases remained unmatched. Germline CDR1 and CDR2: SGHTS and YDEGEE. The CDR3 DNA reads TGTGCCAGCAGCCGACAGGGAGTCGGCACAGATACGCAGTATTTT. Translated, it gives CASSRQGVGTDTQYF.

This clone was seen a single time. The junction departs from the called germline gene at one end, perhaps through a read error. The rearrangement joins TRBV14 to TRBJ2-3, with 8 nucleotides matching TRBD2. Germline CDR1 is SGHDN and CDR2 is FVKESK. The CDR3 runs 16 residues. CDR3 bases: TGTGCCATCGCGGGGATAGCGGGGATAAATAGAAGGGGTATACCTTTT. The encoded protein is CAIAGIAGINRRGIPF.

V usage is TRBV4-3 and J usage is TRBJ1-4; D is possibly TRBD1 (5 bases). The CDR3 totals 17 residues. In germline, CDR1 is LGHNA, CDR2 YSLEER. V was cut by 0 bases and J by 6 bases, with 17 bases left in between. This CDR3 reads CASSQDEGWGGDEKLFF. The CDR3 DNA sequence: TGCGCCAGCAGCCAAGACGAAGGATGGGGGGGGGATGAAAAACTGTTTTTT.

The chain carries TRBV9 and TRBJ2-5; 7 bases match TRBD2. CDR1 is SGDLS and CDR2 is YYNGEE in the germline V gene. Losses at the gene ends were 0 bases for V and 5 bases for J; bases not matched to a gene: 10. The CDR3 totals 16 residues. The CDR3 region has the DNA TGTGCCAGCAGCGTAGAACCTAGCGGATCCGGGGAGACCCAGTACTTC. Protein: CASSVEPSGSGETQYF.